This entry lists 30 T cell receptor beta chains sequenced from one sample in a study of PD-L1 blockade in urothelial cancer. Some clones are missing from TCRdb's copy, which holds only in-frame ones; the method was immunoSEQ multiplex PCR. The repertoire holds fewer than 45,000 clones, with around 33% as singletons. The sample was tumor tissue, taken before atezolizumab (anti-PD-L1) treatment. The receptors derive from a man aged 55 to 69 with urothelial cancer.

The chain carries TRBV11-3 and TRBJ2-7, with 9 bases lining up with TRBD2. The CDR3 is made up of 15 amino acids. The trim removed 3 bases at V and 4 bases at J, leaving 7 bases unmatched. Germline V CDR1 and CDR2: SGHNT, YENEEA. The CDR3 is CASSLGSSGRYEQYF. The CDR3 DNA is TGTGCCAGCAGCTTGGGGTCAAGCGGGAGGTACGAGCAGTACTTC.

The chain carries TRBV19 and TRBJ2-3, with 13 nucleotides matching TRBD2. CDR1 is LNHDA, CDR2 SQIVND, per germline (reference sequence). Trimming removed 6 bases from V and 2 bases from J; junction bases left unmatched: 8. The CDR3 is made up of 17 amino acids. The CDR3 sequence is CASRRTSGSDYTDTQYF. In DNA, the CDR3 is TGTGCCAGTAGGAGGACTAGCGGGAGCGATTACACAGATACGCAGTATTTT.

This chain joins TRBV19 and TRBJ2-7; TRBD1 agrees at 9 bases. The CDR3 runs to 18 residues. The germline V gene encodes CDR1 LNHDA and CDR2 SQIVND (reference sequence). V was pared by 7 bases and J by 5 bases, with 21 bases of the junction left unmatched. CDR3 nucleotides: TGTGCCAGTAAACCAACCTACGGAGGGGGACAGGGTACCCACGAGCAGTACTTC. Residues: CASKPTYGGGQGTHEQYF.

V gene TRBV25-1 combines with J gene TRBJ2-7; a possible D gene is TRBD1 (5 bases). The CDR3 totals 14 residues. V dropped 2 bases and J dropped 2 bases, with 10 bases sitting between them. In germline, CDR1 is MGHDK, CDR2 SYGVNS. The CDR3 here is CASSEGQGPYEQYF. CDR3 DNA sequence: TGTGCCAGCAGTGAAGGGCAGGGTCCCTACGAGCAGTACTTC.

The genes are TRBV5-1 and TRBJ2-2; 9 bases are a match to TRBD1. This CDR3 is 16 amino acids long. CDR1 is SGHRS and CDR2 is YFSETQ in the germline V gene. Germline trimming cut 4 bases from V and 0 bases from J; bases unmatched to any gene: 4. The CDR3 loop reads CASSIRTGANTGELFF. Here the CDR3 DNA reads TGCGCCAGCAGCATCCGGACAGGGGCGAACACCGGGGAGCTGTTTTTT. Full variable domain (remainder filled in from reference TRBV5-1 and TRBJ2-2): KAGVTQTPRYLIKTRGQQVTLSCSPISGHRSVSWYQQTPGQGLQFLFEYFSETQRNKGNFPGRFSGRQFSNSRSEMNVSTLELGDSALYLCASSIRTGANTGELFFGEGSRLTVL.

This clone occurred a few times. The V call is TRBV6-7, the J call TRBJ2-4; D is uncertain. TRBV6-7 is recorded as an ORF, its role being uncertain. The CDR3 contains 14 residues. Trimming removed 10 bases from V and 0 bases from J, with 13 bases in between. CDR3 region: CATSTRLAKNIQYF. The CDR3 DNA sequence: TGTGCCACCTCGACACGCCTAGCCAAAAACATTCAGTACTTC.

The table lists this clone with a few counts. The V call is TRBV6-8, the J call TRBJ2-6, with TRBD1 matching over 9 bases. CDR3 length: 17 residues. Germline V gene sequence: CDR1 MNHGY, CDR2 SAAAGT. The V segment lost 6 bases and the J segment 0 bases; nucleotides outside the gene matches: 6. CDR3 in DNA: TGTGCCAGCAGACGACAGGGGGAAAGCTCTGGGGCCAACGTCCTGACTTTC. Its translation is CASRRQGESSGANVLTF.

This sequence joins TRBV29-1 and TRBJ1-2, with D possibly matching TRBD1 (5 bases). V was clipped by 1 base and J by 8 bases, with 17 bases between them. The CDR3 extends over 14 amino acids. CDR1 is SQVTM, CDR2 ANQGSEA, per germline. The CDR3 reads CSVEGNTWQGGYTF. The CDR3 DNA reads TGCAGCGTTGAAGGAAATACCTGGCAGGGAGGCTACACCTTC.

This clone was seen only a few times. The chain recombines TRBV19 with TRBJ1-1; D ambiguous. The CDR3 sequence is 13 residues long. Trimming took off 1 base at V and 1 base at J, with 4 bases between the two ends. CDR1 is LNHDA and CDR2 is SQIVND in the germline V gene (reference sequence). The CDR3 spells CASSIAANTEAFF. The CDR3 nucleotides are TGTGCCAGTAGTATAGCAGCGAACACTGAAGCTTTCTTT. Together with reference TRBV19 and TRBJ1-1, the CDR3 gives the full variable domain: DGGITQSPKYLFRKEGQNVTLSCEQNLNHDAMYWYRQDPGQGLRLIYYSQIVNDFQKGDIAEGYSVSREKKESFPLTVTSAQKNPTAFYLCASSIAANTEAFFGQGTRLTVV.

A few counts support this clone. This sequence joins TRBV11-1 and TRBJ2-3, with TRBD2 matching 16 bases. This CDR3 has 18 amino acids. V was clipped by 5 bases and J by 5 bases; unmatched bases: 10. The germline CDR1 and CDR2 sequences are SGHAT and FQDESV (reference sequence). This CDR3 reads CASSLLPGLAGGIDTQYF. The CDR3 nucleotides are TGTGCCAGCAGCCTACTCCCGGGACTAGCGGGAGGGATAGATACGCAGTATTTT.

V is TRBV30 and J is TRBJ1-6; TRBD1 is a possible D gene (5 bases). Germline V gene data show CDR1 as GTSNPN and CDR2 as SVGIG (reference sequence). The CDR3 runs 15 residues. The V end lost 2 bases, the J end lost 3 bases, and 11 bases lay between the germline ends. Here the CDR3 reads CAWSYRDRYNSPLHF. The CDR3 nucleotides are TGTGCCTGGAGTTACCGGGACCGCTATAATTCACCCCTCCACTTT.

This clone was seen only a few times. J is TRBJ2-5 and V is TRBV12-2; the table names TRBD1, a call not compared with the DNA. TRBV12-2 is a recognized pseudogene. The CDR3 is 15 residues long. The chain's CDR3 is CATTGQGLTRETQYF. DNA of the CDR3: TGTGCCACGACGGGACAGGGCTTGACTAGAGAGACCCAGTACTTC.

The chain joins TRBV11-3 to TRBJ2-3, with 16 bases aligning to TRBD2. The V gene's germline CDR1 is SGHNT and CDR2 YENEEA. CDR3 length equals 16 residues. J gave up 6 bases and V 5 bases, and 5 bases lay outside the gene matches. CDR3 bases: TGTGCCAGCAGCCCAGGGACTAGCGGGAGGGCGGATACGCAGTATTTT. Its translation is CASSPGTSGRADTQYF.

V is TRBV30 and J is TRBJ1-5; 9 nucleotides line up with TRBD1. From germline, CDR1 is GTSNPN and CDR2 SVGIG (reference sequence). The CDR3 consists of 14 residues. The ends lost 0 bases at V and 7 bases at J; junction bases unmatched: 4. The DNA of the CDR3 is TGTGCCTGGAGTGTTACAGGGGGCAGGCAGCCCCAGCATTTT. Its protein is CAWSVTGGRQPQHF. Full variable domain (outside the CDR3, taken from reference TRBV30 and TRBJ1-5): SQTIHQWPATLVQPVGSPLSLECTVEGTSNPNLYWYRQAAGRGLQLLFYSVGIGQISSEVPQNLSASRPQDRQFILSSKKLLLSDSGFYLCAWSVTGGRQPQHFGDGTRLSIL.

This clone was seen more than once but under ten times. CDR3: CACQRTPAYGYTF. CDR3 nucleotides: TGTGCCTGTCAACGGACCCCTGCCTATGGCTACACCTTC. This chain links TRBV12-1 with TRBJ1-2. TRBV12-1 is an annotated pseudogene. This CDR3 is 13 amino acids long.

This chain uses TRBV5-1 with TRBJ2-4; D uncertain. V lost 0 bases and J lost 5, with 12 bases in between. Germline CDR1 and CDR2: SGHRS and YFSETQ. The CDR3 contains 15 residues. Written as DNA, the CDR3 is TGCGCCAGCAGCTTGGATGGCTACTACGAAAACATTCAGTACTTC. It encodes CASSLDGYYENIQYF.

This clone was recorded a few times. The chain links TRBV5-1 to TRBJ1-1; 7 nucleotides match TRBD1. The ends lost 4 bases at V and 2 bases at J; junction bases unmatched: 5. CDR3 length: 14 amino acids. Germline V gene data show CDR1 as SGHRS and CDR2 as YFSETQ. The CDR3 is CASSLGTANTEAFF. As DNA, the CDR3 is TGCGCCAGCAGCCTGGGGACAGCTAACACTGAAGCTTTCTTT.

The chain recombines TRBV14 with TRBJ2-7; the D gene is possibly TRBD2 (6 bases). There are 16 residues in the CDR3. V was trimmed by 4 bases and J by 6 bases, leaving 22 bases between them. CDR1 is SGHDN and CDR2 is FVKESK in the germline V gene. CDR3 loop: CASSLLGTGDVPEQYF. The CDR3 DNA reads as TGTGCCAGCAGCCTACTCGGGACTGGGGACGTTCCCGAGCAGTACTTC.

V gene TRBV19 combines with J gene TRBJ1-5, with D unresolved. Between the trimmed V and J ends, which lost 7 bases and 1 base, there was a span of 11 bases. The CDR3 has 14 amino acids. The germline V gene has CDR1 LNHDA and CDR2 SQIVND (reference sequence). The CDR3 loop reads CASNPFPSNQPQHF. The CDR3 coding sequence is TGTGCCAGTAATCCCTTCCCCAGCAATCAGCCCCAGCATTTT.

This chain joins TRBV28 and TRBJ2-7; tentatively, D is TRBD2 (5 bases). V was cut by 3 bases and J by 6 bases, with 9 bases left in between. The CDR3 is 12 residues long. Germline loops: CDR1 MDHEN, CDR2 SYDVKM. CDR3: CASSLGEIEQYF. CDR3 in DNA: TGTGCCAGCAGTTTGGGAGAAATCGAGCAGTACTTC.

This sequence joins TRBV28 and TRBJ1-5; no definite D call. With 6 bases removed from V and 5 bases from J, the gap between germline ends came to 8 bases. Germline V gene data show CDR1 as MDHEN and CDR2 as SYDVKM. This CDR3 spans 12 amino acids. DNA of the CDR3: TGTGCCAGCAGCCTTCAGGATCAGCCCCAGCATTTT. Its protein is CASSLQDQPQHF.

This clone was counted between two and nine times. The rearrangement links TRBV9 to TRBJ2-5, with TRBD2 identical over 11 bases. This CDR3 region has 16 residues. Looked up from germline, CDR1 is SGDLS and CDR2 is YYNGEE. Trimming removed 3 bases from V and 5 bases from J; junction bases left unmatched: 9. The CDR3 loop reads CASSALAGGPGETQYF. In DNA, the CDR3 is TGTGCCAGCAGCGCCTTAGCGGGGGGGCCGGGGGAGACCCAGTACTTC.

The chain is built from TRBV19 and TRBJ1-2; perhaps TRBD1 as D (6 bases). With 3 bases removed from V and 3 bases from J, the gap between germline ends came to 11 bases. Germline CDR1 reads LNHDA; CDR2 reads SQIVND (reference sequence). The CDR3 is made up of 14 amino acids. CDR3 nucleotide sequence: TGTGCCAGTAGTATGAATACAGGGTACTATGGCTACACCTTC. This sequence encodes CASSMNTGYYGYTF.

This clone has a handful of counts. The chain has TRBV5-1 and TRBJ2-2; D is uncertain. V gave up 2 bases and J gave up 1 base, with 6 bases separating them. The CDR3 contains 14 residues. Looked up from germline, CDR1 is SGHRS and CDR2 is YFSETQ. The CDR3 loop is CASSFQQNTGELFF. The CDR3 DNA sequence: TGCGCCAGCAGCTTCCAACAGAACACCGGGGAGCTGTTTTTT.

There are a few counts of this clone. CDR3 residues: CASSRGGEGNQPQHF. The CDR3 nucleotides read TGTGCCAGCAGTAGAGGGGGGGAAGGAAATCAGCCCCAGCATTTT. The chain has TRBV6-8 and TRBJ1-5; tentatively, D is TRBD1 (6 bases). The CDR3 extends over 15 amino acids. Germline CDR1 is MNHGY and CDR2 is SAAAGT. V was clipped by 5 bases and J by 4 bases, with 15 bases between them.

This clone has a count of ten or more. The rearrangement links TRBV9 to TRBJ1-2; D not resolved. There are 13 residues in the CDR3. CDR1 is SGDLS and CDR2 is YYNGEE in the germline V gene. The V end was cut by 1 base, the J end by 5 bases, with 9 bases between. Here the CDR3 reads CASSVLSGYGYTF. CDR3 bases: TGTGCCAGCAGCGTATTGTCAGGTTATGGCTACACCTTC.

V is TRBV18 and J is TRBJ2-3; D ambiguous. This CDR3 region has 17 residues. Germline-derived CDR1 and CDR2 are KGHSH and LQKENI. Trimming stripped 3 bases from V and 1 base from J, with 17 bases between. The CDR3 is CASSPMLGSIGTDTQYF. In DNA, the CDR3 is TGTGCCAGCTCACCCATGCTGGGCTCCATCGGCACAGATACGCAGTATTTT.

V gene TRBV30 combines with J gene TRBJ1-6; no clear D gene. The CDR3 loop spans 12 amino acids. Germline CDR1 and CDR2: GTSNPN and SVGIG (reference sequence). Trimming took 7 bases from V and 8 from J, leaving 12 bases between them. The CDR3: CAFRPTDSPLHF. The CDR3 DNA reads TGTGCCTTCCGACCTACAGATTCACCCCTCCACTTT.

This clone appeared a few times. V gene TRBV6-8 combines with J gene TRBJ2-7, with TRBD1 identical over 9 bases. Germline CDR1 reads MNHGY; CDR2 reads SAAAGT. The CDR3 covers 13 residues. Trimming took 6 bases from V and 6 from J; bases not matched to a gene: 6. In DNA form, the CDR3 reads TGTGCCAGCAGCTCGGGACAGGGAGGCGAGCAGTACTTC. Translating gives CASSSGQGGEQYF.

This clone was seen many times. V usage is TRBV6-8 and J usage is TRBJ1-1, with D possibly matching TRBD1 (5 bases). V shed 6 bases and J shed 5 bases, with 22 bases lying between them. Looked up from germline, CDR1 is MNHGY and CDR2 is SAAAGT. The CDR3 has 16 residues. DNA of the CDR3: TGTGCCAGCAGCCTTTACGGGACGACCTCGGGAACTGAAGCTTTCTTT. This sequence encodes CASSLYGTTSGTEAFF.